Listed here is a single TCR beta chain. Its antigen remains unidentified. V was clipped by 2 bases and J by 7 bases, with 9 bases between them. The CDR3 is 12 amino acids. CDR1 is SQVTM, CDR2 ANQGSEA, per germline. Unique molecular identifiers were built into the TCRbeta library. In TCRdb, the PCR reads were re-called with MiXCR into one record per CDR3 protein. The sample records 200,000 to 250,000 distinct CDR3 sequences, 7.5% to 9.5% being singletons. This entry comes from a study of T-cell reconstitution after alpha-beta-depleted transplantation in children. Findings and limits, study-wide: By about two months after transplant, alpha-beta T cells reportedly arose from several hundred graft clones that had expanded.

The clonotype originates from a male patient between 5 and 17 years old who had a stem cell transplant for acute lymphoblastic leukemia, so the T cells may come from the graft donor. The chain couples TRBV29-1 to TRBJ2-1; no definite D call. Sequenced material: PBMCs, mostly from graft donor cells, taken 180 days after TCRalphabeta/CD19-depleted stem cell transplant. DNA for the CDR3: TGCAGCGTTGAAAGGCAGTTTAATGAGCAGTTCTTC. Protein product: CSVERQFNEQFF.